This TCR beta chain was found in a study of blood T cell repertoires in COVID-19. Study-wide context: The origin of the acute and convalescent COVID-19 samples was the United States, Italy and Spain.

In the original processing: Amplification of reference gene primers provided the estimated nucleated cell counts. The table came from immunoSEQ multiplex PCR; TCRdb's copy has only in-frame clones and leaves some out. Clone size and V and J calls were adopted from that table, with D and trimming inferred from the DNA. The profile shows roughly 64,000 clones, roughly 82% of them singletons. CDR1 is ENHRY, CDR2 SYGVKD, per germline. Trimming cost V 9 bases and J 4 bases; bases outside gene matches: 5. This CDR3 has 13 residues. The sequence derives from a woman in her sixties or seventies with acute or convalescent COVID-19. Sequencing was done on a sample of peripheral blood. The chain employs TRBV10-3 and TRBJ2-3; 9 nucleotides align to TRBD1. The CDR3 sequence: CAIRTGGADTQYF. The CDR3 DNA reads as TGTGCCATTCGTACAGGGGGCGCAGATACGCAGTATTTT.